Listed below are T cell receptor beta chains from one sample, sequenced in a study of lymphopenia after photon versus proton radiotherapy. This table comes from immunoSEQ multiplex PCR, and its TCRdb copy is limited to in-frame clones, with some not included. The sample consists of about 37,000 clones, over 75% of them appearing once. Sequencing was performed on peripheral blood, taken from a patient treated with photon-based radiotherapy. The receptors come from a man between 45 and 60 years old with gastric cancer. Both conserved end residues are part of each CDR3. Fields, in order: V gene, D gene, J gene, clone size, CDR3 DNA, CDR3 protein. A D gene is named only where the DNA matches it firmly. Only part of the rows carry a size: once, few, many, or a class if the clone is expanded.

>TRBV6-1|-|TRBJ1-4|-
TGTGCCAGCAGTGAACCCACGGGCGGGGGGAGTGAAAAACTGTTTTTT
CASSEPTGGGSEKLFF
>TRBV19|TRBD1|TRBJ1-5|-
TGTGCCAGTGGTCAGGGGGCAGGGTATCAGCCCCAGCATTTT
CASGQGAGYQPQHF
>TRBV20-1|-|TRBJ1-4|-
TGCAGTGCTTATAATGAAAAACTGTTTTTT
CSAYNEKLFF
>TRBV28|TRBD1|TRBJ1-4|-
TGTGCCAGCAGTGTGACAGGGTTCCTAAATGAAAAACTGTTTTTT
CASSVTGFLNEKLFF
>TRBV5-1|-|TRBJ2-1|-
TGCGCCAGCATCCGGGAACCAGAGCAGTTCTTC
CASIREPEQFF
>TRBV19|-|TRBJ1-2|-
TGTGCCAGTAGTTCGACAGCCTACTATGGCTACACCTTC
CASSSTAYYGYTF
>TRBV11-2|-|TRBJ1-1|once
TGTGCCAGCAGCTTAGGACTAGGCAGGGGAGGCACTGAAGCTTTCTTT
CASSLGLGRGGTEAFF
>TRBV18|-|TRBJ1-2|-
TGTGCCAGCTCTGGGCTGGAGCACTATGGCTACACCTTC
CASSGLEHYGYTF
>TRBV11-2|-|TRBJ1-6|-
TGTGCCAGCAGCTTACAAGGTGCGAGCTCCTATAATTCACCCCTCCACTTT
CASSLQGASSYNSPLHF
>TRBV4-2|-|TRBJ2-3|-
TGTGCCAGCAGCGTGACAGACACAGATACGCAGTATTTT
CASSVTDTDTQYF
>TRBV7-2|-|TRBJ2-1|-
TGTGCCAGCAGCTTAACGTTAAATGAGCAGTTCTTC
CASSLTLNEQFF
>TRBV6-1|-|TRBJ2-2|-
TGTGCCAGCAGGTGGGCCGGGCAAAACACCGGGGAGCTGTTTTTT
CASRWAGQNTGELFF
>TRBV10-3|-|TRBJ2-7|-
TGTGCCACCTCAGGGCGGGACGGCTCCTACGAGCAGTACTTC
CATSGRDGSYEQYF
>TRBV14|TRBD2|TRBJ2-7|-
TGTGCCAGCAGCCCCTCGGGAGGACGGTCCTACGAGCAGTACTTC
CASSPSGGRSYEQYF
>TRBV10-2|TRBD2|TRBJ2-1|-
TGCGCCAGCAGTGGACTAGCGGGACTCTCCTACAATGAGCAGTTCTTC
CASSGLAGLSYNEQFF
>TRBV28|-|TRBJ1-4|-
TGTGCCAGCAGTTCCCCCGGGACTAATGAAAAACTGTTTTTT
CASSSPGTNEKLFF
>TRBV7-9|TRBD2|TRBJ2-3|-
TGTGCCAGCAGCCTCCAGGAGGTAGCGGGACCGACAGATACGCAGTATTTT
CASSLQEVAGPTDTQYF
>TRBV2|TRBD2|TRBJ2-7|-
TGTGCCAGCAGTCTAGCGGGGACCTACGAGCAGTACTTC
CASSLAGTYEQYF
>TRBV5-1|TRBD2|TRBJ2-1|-
TGCGCCAGCAGCTCCAGACTAGCGGGGAACAATGAGCAGTTCTTC
CASSSRLAGNNEQFF
>TRBV30|-|TRBJ2-3|-
TGTGCCTGGAAAACACGGGCCACAGATACGCAGTATTTT
CAWKTRATDTQYF
>TRBV28|-|TRBJ2-1|-
TGTGCCAGCAGTTTCTTGAGTTCAGCCTACAATGAGCAGTTCTTC
CASSFLSSAYNEQFF
>TRBV5-1|TRBD2|TRBJ2-3|-
TGCGCCAGCAGCACGGGACTAGCGGGGATAGATACGCAGTATTTT
CASSTGLAGIDTQYF
>TRBV6-5|-|TRBJ2-1|-
TGTGCCAGCACCCTCTCCCCGGACTCTACCGTTGAGCAGTTCTTC
CASTLSPDSTVEQFF
>TRBV6-5|-|TRBJ1-4|-
TGTGCCAGCAGTTACAGGGCGGAAAAACTGTTTTTT
CASSYRAEKLFF
>TRBV29-1|-|TRBJ2-1|once
TGCAGCGTTGGTGGCAATGAGCAGTTCTTC
CSVGGNEQFF
>TRBV27|TRBD2|TRBJ2-1|-
TGTGCCAGCAGTTTAGGACTAGCGGGAGAGGGGGCTTACAATGAGCAGTTCTTC
CASSLGLAGEGAYNEQFF
>TRBV6-6|-|TRBJ1-2|-
TGTGCCAGCAGTTACTCGAGAGGGGACTATGGCTACACCTTC
CASSYSRGDYGYTF
>TRBV28|-|TRBJ2-1|few
TGTGCCAGCAGTCCCGCCCCCCGGAGGGAGCAGTTCTTC
CASSPAPRREQFF